The clone carrying this T cell receptor beta chain was picked up many times. Antigen specificity is unknown. Researchers took RNA transcripts and amplified the TCR beta CDR3 regions from them. When the TCR CDR3 underwent first-round RT-PCR, the HTBI primer set was used. Each CDR3 protein is one row after TCRdb ran MiXCR on the multiplex PCR reads. The sample has 600,000 to 750,000 distinct CDR3 sequences, roughly 17% seen once. This sample was included in a study of T cells in Graves' hyperthyroidism and ophthalmopathy. Stable Graves' hyperthyroidism meant no ophthalmopathy progression within 18 months. Each diagnosis was grounded in clinical symptoms, serum thyroxine and TRAb, thyroid ultrasound, and orbital computed tomography. Study-wide results and limits: Blood also held most thyroid clonotypes expanded beyond 0.001. A model of 13 V-J pairs discriminated ophthalmopathy from stable hyperthyroidism.

J was trimmed by 0 bases and V by 3 bases; bases with no gene match: 14. The length of the CDR3 is 19 residues. Germline V gene data show CDR1 as WNHNN and CDR2 as SYGVQD (reference sequence). V usage is TRBV10-1 and J usage is TRBJ2-1, with 7 bases lining up with TRBD1. This receptor was taken from a man between 50 and 59 years old with Graves' hyperthyroidism. The sequenced sample consisted of blood. This chain's CDR3 is CASSDSVPHRGFSYNEQFF. CDR3 nucleotide sequence: TGCGCCAGCAGTGACTCGGTTCCTCACAGGGGCTTCTCCTACAATGAGCAGTTCTTC.